This T cell receptor beta chain was identified during a study of OX40 agonist ivuxolimab in advanced cancers. Study background: Those treated in dose escalation had hepatocellular carcinoma, melanoma, renal cell cancer or head and neck cancer. Overall study findings and caveats: Some nonresponders likewise displayed low normalized T-cell clonal expansion. On average, a greater number of expanded clones characterised CD8+ T cells relative to CD4+.

Cycle 7 day 1, cycle 4 day 1, and baseline were the timepoints at which blood was sampled. TCRdb keeps only in-frame clones here, not all; method: immunoSEQ multiplex PCR. Of about 50,000 clones in the sample, 90% to 95% were seen once. Losses at the gene ends were 5 bases for V and 2 bases for J; bases not matched to a gene: 11. CDR1 is MDHEN and CDR2 is SYDVKM in the germline V gene. The CDR3 has 17 residues. In regard to this clone: Its matching antigen is unknown.

The sample in question was CD4+ or CD8+ T cells sorted from blood, obtained in a trial of the OX40 agonist ivuxolimab. This sequence originates from an adult with an advanced solid tumor such as melanoma, head and neck, liver or kidney cancer. This chain joins TRBV28 and TRBJ2-4, with 8 bases matching TRBD1. This CDR3 reads CASSALPTGVPKNIQYF. The DNA for the CDR3 is TGTGCCAGCAGTGCTCTCCCGACAGGGGTGCCCAAAAACATTCAGTACTTC.